The 27 T cell receptor beta chains presented below share a single source sample, sequenced in a study of CD8 T cells in ankylosing spondylitis (dated by TCRdb to the late 2010s). The method behind the library was 5' RACE. This sample was sequenced with an Illumina HiSeq 2500. The public reads were quality trimmed at Q25 with fastp and then assembled into clones with MiXCR by TCRdb, keeping productive beta chains. Records with the same CDR3 protein are collapsed into one entry carrying the most frequent genes and DNA. The sample table contains some 200,000 distinct CDR3 sequences; only one count was recorded for 13% of them. The ten top clones hold approximately 15% of the sample. The sample was blood, either unsorted or a sorted T cell fraction (not recorded which). These receptors all stem from a male donor with ankylosing spondylitis or in good health (not recorded which).

This clonotype was counted only a few times. The CDR3, as DNA: TGTGCCAGCAGTCCGTGGGGCCCTCGCGAGCAGTACTTC. Protein product: CASSPWGPREQYF. The chain joins TRBV27 to TRBJ2-7; the D gene is possibly TRBD1 (5 bases). Germline assignment: CDR1 MNHEY and CDR2 SMNVEV (reference sequence). Trimming removed 5 bases from V and 6 bases from J, with 14 bases in between. This CDR3 contains 13 residues.

This clonotype was seen more than once but under ten times. The rearrangement joins TRBV5-4 to TRBJ2-2, with 7 bases aligning to TRBD1. Germline trimming cut 5 bases from V and 1 base from J; bases unmatched to any gene: 11. CDR1 SGHNT and CDR2 YYREEE come from the germline V gene (reference sequence). The length of the CDR3 is 17 residues. DNA of the CDR3: TGTGCCAGCAGTTTAACCCCGGGACAGATGAACACCGGGGAGCTGTTTTTT. Residues: CASSLTPGQMNTGELFF.

J is TRBJ1-1 and V is TRBV5-1; possibly TRBD1 for D (5 bases). This CDR3 contains 15 residues. Germline assignment: CDR1 SGHRS and CDR2 YFSETQ. Trimming shortened V by 4 bases and J by 3 bases, and 16 bases separated the two germline ends. In DNA, the CDR3 is TGCGCCAGCAGCCTCGGGGCAGACTTGTACACTGAAGCTTTCTTT. Encoded protein: CASSLGADLYTEAFF. The variable domain in full, with the rest retrieved from reference TRBV5-1 and TRBJ1-1, is KAGVTQTPRYLIKTRGQQVTLSCSPISGHRSVSWYQQTPGQGLQFLFEYFSETQRNKGNFPGRFSGRQFSNSRSEMNVSTLELGDSALYLCASSLGADLYTEAFFGQGTRLTVV.

The chain links TRBV5-6 to TRBJ1-5; D is unresolved. The germline gives CDR1 SGHDT, CDR2 YYEEEE. The CDR3 contains 14 residues. With 0 bases removed from V and 4 bases from J, the gap between germline ends came to 8 bases. CDR3 sequence reads: CASSLAATNQPQHF. The CDR3 DNA reads as TGTGCCAGCAGCTTGGCAGCCACAAATCAGCCCCAGCATTTT.

This clonotype was recorded many times. The gene calls are TRBV7-9 and TRBJ2-1; 9 bases line up with TRBD2. There are 15 residues in the CDR3. The ends lost 5 bases at V and 4 bases at J; junction bases unmatched: 6. The germline V gene has CDR1 SEHNR and CDR2 FQNEAQ (reference sequence). The CDR3 nucleotides are TGTGCCAGCAGCCCGACTAGCGGCCCTTACAATGAGCAGTTCTTC. Translated: CASSPTSGPYNEQFF.

This clonotype has only a few counts. V and J are TRBV12-3 or TRBV12-4 and TRBJ1-4; D might be TRBD1 (5 bases). Trimming left V 4 bases short and J 4 bases short, with 10 bases between. The CDR3 extends over 14 amino acids. CDR3 coding DNA: TGTGCCAGCAGTTGGGGCCTTGATAATGAAAAACTGTTTTTT. This codes for CASSWGLDNEKLFF.

This sequence joins TRBV7-2 and TRBJ1-1; D unclear. This CDR3 spans 13 amino acids. Per germline, CDR1 SGHTA and CDR2 FQGNSA. V shed 2 bases and J shed 4 bases, with 8 bases lying between them. The CDR3 loop reads CASSLWRGTEAFF. Written as DNA, the CDR3 is TGTGCCAGCAGCTTATGGAGAGGCACTGAAGCTTTCTTT.

This chain uses TRBV27 with TRBJ2-1, with TRBD2 identical over 10 bases. Germline V gene lookup returns CDR1 MNHEY and CDR2 SMNVEV (reference sequence). The trim removed 3 bases at V and 8 bases at J, leaving 4 bases unmatched. This CDR3 spans 14 amino acids. CDR3 sequence: CASSFRGTSDEQFF. The CDR3 nucleotides read TGTGCCAGCAGTTTCCGCGGGACTAGCGATGAGCAGTTCTTC.

A few counts support this clonotype. The chain employs TRBV29-1 and TRBJ2-1, with 7 bases matching TRBD2. The trim removed 5 bases at V and 12 bases at J, leaving 19 bases unmatched. The germline gives CDR1 SQVTM, CDR2 ANQGSEA. This CDR3 spans 15 amino acids. The CDR3 loop reads CSVLGGPGRSPGQFF. Written as DNA, the CDR3 is TGCAGCGTTCTGGGAGGGCCAGGGAGGTCCCCAGGGCAGTTCTTC.

The chain carries TRBV7-8 and TRBJ2-5; D ambiguous. The V end lost 2 bases, the J end lost 1 base, and 14 bases lay between the germline ends. Per the germline V gene, CDR1 is SGHVS and CDR2 is FQNEAQ. The length of the CDR3 is 16 residues. DNA for the CDR3: TGTGCCAGCAGCTTAATCCCCAGGAATCCCCAAGAGACCCAGTACTTC. Amino acid sequence: CASSLIPRNPQETQYF.

This sequence joins TRBV20-1 and TRBJ2-1, with D unresolved. CDR1 is DFQATT, CDR2 SNEGSKA, per germline (reference sequence). Trimming took 1 base from V and 6 from J, leaving 10 bases between them. CDR3 length: 13 residues. DNA of the CDR3: TGCAGTGCTAGAGGACCAGAATTCAATGAGCAGTTCTTC. Its translation is CSARGPEFNEQFF.

The chain couples TRBV20-1 to TRBJ1-2; TRBD1 agrees at 7 bases. The germline gives CDR1 DFQATT, CDR2 SNEGSKA (reference sequence). CDR3 length equals 13 residues. V was clipped by 6 bases and J by 4 bases; unmatched bases: 8. The CDR3: CSADDRESYGYTF. The CDR3 coding sequence is TGCAGTGCCGACGACAGGGAGAGCTATGGCTACACCTTC.

The chain links TRBV27 to TRBJ2-5, with 9 positions matching TRBD1. This CDR3 is built from 14 residues. V shed 5 bases, J shed 5 bases, and the junction held 6 bases outside the gene matches. Germline V gene sequence: CDR1 MNHEY, CDR2 SMNVEV (reference sequence). The CDR3 bases are TGTGCCAGCAGTCACCTCGGACAGGGGGAGACCCAGTACTTC. Its translation: CASSHLGQGETQYF.

The rearrangement joins TRBV2 to TRBJ2-3; 7 bases map to TRBD1. CDR1 and CDR2 from the germline V gene are SNHLY and FYNNEI. V gave up 10 bases and J gave up 6 bases; unmatched junction bases: 25. The CDR3 runs to 18 residues. The CDR3 nucleotides read TGTGCCACCTACACAGGGGTCGCCGGGACCAACGCCGTGGATACGCAGTATTTT. Encoded protein: CATYTGVAGTNAVDTQYF.

J is TRBJ1-6 and V is TRBV21-1; TRBD1 is the table's D call and was not checked against the DNA. TRBV21-1 is described as a pseudogene. The CDR3 covers 16 residues. The CDR3 nucleotides are TGTGCCAGCAGCAAAGAAAAGGCAGGGTTGGATTCACCCCTCCACTTT. Protein sequence: CASSKEKAGLDSPLHF.

The V gene is TRBV12-3 or TRBV12-4, the J gene TRBJ1-1, with D unresolved. Trimming stripped 0 bases from V and 4 bases from J, with 6 bases between. The CDR3 is 13 residues long. This CDR3 reads CASSLAWGTEAFF. The CDR3 DNA reads TGTGCCAGCAGTTTAGCGTGGGGCACTGAAGCTTTCTTT.

Ten or more counts support this clonotype. The chain combines TRBV28 with TRBJ2-6; weak D call: TRBD2 (5 bases). V was trimmed by 3 bases and J by 0 bases, leaving 9 bases between them. The germline CDR1 and CDR2 sequences are MDHEN and SYDVKM. This CDR3 contains 16 residues. CDR3 coding DNA: TGTGCCAGCAGTTTCGGGGAAAGCTCTGGGGCCAACGTCCTGACTTTC. Translation: CASSFGESSGANVLTF. Combining the CDR3 with reference TRBV28 and TRBJ2-6 gives the whole variable domain DVKVTQSSRYLVKRTGEKVFLECVQDMDHENMFWYRQDPGLGLRLIYFSYDVKMKEKGDIPEGYSVSREKKERFSLILESASTNQTSMYLCASSFGESSGANVLTFGAGSRLTVL.

The chain employs TRBV21-1 and TRBJ2-2. TRBV21-1 is noted as a pseudogene. CDR3 length equals 18 residues. CDR3 sequence reads: CASSKALNTKENTGELFF. For the CDR3, the DNA is TGTGCCAGCAGCAAAGCGCTAAACACCAAAGAGAACACCGGGGAGCTGTTTTTT.

The chain links TRBV6-2 or TRBV6-3 to TRBJ2-1; D ambiguous. V was trimmed by 2 bases and J by 4 bases, leaving 6 bases between them. Germline V gives CDR1 MNHEY, CDR2 SVGEGT. CDR3 length: 13 amino acids. CDR3 amino acids: CASSYTRYNEQFF. The DNA for the CDR3 is TGTGCCAGCAGTTACACGAGATACAATGAGCAGTTCTTC.

The V call is TRBV7-9, the J call TRBJ2-5, with 10 bases identical to TRBD1. Looked up from germline, CDR1 is SEHNR and CDR2 is FQNEAQ (reference sequence). The length of the CDR3 is 15 residues. The V segment lost 5 bases and the J segment 4 bases; nucleotides outside the gene matches: 7. The CDR3: CASSDPGQGIETQYF. The CDR3 DNA reads as TGTGCCAGCAGCGACCCGGGACAGGGGATAGAGACCCAGTACTTC.

The chain employs TRBV20-1 and TRBJ2-1; 10 bases are shared with TRBD2. V was pared by 7 bases and J by 8 bases, with 8 bases of the junction left unmatched. CDR1 is DFQATT, CDR2 SNEGSKA, per germline (reference sequence). CDR3 length equals 13 residues. The CDR3 loop reads CSGDPGLAHEQFF. For the CDR3, the DNA is TGCAGTGGGGACCCGGGACTAGCGCATGAGCAGTTCTTC.

This clonotype appeared a single time. The CDR3 carries no conserved terminal phenylalanine or tryptophan, so it likely arises from a read error. V and J are TRBV4-1 and TRBJ2-7; no clear D gene. Germline V gene sequence: CDR1 MGHRA, CDR2 YSYEKL. The CDR3 sequence is 14 residues long. The CDR3 coding sequence is TGCGCCAGCAGCCAAGACTCCTACTCCTACGACCAGTACTCC. Translation: CASSQDSYSYDQYS.

The CDR3 is CSARPPGGLNTEAFF. DNA for the CDR3: TGCAGTGCTAGACCGCCCGGGGGTTTGAACACTGAAGCTTTCTTT. V gene TRBV20-1 combines with J gene TRBJ1-1; possibly TRBD1 for D (5 bases). Germline V gene lookup returns CDR1 DFQATT and CDR2 SNEGSKA (reference sequence). V was clipped by 2 bases and J by 0 bases, with 13 bases between them. This CDR3 contains 15 residues.

In its sample, this clonotype was seen a few times. J is TRBJ1-2 and V is TRBV12-3 or TRBV12-4; unclear D gene. CDR3 size: 12 residues. Trimming removed 3 bases from V and 4 bases from J, with 6 bases in between. CDR3 DNA: TGTGCCAGCAGTTTCTTAGCCTATGGCTACACCTTC. Translation gives CASSFLAYGYTF.

The J gene is TRBJ1-1, the V gene TRBV19; D perhaps matches TRBD1 (5 bases). V was pared by 1 base and J by 5 bases, with 5 bases between. Germline lookup yields CDR1 LNHDA and CDR2 SQIVND (reference sequence). The CDR3 extends over 12 amino acids. The DNA of the CDR3 is TGTGCCAGTAGTATAGGACAGACTGAAGCTTTCTTT. Translating it yields CASSIGQTEAFF.

V is TRBV4-1 and J is TRBJ1-2; D is unresolved. V dropped 0 bases and J dropped 0 bases, with 8 bases sitting between them. This CDR3 has 15 amino acids. Germline CDR1 is MGHRA and CDR2 is YSYEKL. The CDR3 coding sequence is TGCGCCAGCAGCCAAGAATCTACAGCTAACTATGGCTACACCTTC. Protein sequence: CASSQESTANYGYTF.

The rearrangement uses TRBV5-1 and TRBJ2-3; 12 positions agree with TRBD2. Germline V gives CDR1 SGHRS, CDR2 YFSETQ. The CDR3 totals 19 residues. The junction had 14 bases not matched to a gene; V was cut back by 4 bases and J by 2 bases. The CDR3 region has the DNA TGCGCCAGCAGCACCTCACCCGGACTAGCGGGATTTCACACAGATACGCAGTATTTT. This gives the protein CASSTSPGLAGFHTDTQYF.